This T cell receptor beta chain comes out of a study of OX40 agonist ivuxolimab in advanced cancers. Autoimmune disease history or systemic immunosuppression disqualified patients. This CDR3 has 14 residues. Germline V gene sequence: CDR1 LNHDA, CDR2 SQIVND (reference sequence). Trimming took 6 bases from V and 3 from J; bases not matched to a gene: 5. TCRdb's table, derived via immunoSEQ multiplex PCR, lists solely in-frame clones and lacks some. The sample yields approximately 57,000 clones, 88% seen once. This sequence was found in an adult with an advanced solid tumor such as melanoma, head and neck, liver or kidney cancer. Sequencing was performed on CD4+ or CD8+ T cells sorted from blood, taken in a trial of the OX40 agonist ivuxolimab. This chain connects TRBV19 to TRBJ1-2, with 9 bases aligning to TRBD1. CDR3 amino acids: CASRGQGIDYGYTF. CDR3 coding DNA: TGTGCCAGTAGGGGACAGGGTATAGACTATGGCTACACCTTC.